This T cell receptor beta chain derives from a study of PD-1 blockade in classical Hodgkin lymphoma. There was relapse after autologous stem cell transplantation in every patient, and there was variation in brentuximab vedotin exposure. Libraries were prepared by immunoSEQ multiplex PCR; TCRdb keeps only in-frame clonotypes and omits some of them. The profile covers 9,900 or so clones, with around 80% appearing a single time and roughly 35% taken by the ten largest. Whole-study findings and limits: Newly diagnosed patients and complete responders had comparable diversity at baseline. By C4D1, CD4+ diversity increased significantly, especially in complete responders.

Germline CDR1 is SGHRS and CDR2 is YFSETQ. V was shortened by 4 bases and J by 0 bases, with 14 bases between the two germline ends. The CDR3 totals 15 residues. This clone occurred a few times. Its antigen is currently unknown. The sample here was peripheral blood mononuclear cells (PBMCs), taken before the second cycle of nivolumab. The TCR was taken from a human donor with classical Hodgkin lymphoma. The rearrangement joins TRBV5-1 to TRBJ2-7, with D unclear. CDR3 loop: CASSQDGYSSYEQYF. DNA of the CDR3: TGCGCCAGCAGCCAGGATGGGTACAGCTCCTACGAGCAGTACTTC.